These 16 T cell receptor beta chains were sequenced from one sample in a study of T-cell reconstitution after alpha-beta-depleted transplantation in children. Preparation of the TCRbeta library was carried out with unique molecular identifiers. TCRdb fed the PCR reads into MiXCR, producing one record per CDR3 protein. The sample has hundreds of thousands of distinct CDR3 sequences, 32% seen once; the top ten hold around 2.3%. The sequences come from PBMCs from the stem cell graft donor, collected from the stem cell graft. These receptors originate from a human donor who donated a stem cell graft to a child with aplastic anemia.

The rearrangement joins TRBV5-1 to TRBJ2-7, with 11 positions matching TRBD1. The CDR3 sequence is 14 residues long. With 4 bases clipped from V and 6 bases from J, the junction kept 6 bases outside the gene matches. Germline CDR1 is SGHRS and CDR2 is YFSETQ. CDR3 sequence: CASSPPGTGGEQYF. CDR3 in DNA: TGCGCCAGCAGCCCCCCGGGGACAGGGGGCGAGCAGTACTTC. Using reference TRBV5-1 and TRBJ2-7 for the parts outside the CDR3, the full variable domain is KAGVTQTPRYLIKTRGQQVTLSCSPISGHRSVSWYQQTPGQGLQFLFEYFSETQRNKGNFPGRFSGRQFSNSRSEMNVSTLELGDSALYLCASSPPGTGGEQYFGPGTRLTVT.

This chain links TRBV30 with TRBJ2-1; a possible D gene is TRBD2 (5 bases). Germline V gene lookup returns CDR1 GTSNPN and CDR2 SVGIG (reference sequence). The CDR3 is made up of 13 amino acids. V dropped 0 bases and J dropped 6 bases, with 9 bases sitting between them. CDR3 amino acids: CAWSVHSVNEQFF. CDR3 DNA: TGTGCCTGGAGTGTACATAGCGTCAATGAGCAGTTCTTC. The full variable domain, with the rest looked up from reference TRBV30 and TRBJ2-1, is SQTIHQWPATLVQPVGSPLSLECTVEGTSNPNLYWYRQAAGRGLQLLFYSVGIGQISSEVPQNLSASRPQDRQFILSSKKLLLSDSGFYLCAWSVHSVNEQFFGPGTRLTVL.

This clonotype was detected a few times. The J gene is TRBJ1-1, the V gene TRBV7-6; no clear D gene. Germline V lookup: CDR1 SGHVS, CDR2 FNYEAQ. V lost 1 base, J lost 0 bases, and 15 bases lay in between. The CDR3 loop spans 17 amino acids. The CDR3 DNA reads TGTGCCAGCAGCTTAGGCTCCCGGTGGGTTATGAACACTGAAGCTTTCTTT. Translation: CASSLGSRWVMNTEAFF.

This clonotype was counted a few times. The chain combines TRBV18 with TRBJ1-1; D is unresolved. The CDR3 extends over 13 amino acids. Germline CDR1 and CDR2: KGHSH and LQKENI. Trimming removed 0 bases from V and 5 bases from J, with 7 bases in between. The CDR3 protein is CASSPPARTEAFF. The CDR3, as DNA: TGTGCCAGCTCACCACCGGCGAGAACTGAAGCTTTCTTT.

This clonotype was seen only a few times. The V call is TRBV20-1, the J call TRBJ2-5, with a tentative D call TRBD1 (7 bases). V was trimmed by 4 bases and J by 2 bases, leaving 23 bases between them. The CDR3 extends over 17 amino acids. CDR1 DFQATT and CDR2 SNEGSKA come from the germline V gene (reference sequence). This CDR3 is CSANGQGGPVKQETQYF. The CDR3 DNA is TGCAGTGCTAACGGCCAGGGGGGCCCAGTTAAGCAAGAGACCCAGTACTTC.

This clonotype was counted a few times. The CDR3: CASSLLPSGYEQYV. CDR3 bases: TGTGCCAGCAGCTTACTGCCTAGCGGTTACGAGCAGTACGTC. J is TRBJ2-7 and V is TRBV5-6, with 7 bases matching TRBD2. V was clipped by 2 bases and J by 4 bases; unmatched bases: 6. There are 14 residues in the CDR3. From germline, CDR1 is SGHDT and CDR2 YYEEEE.

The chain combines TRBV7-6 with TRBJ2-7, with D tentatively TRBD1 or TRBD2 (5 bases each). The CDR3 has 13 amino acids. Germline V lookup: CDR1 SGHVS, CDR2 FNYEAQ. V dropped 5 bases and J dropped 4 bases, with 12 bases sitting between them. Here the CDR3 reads CASSPSEGYEQYV. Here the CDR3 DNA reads TGTGCCAGCAGCCCTTCCGAGGGGTACGAGCAGTACGTC.

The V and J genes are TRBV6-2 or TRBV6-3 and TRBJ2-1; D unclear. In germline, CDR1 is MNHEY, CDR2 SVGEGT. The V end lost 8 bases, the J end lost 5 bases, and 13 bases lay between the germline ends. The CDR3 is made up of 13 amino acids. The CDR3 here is CASEPLTDNEQFF. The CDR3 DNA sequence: TGTGCCAGCGAACCCTTGACTGACAATGAGCAGTTCTTC.

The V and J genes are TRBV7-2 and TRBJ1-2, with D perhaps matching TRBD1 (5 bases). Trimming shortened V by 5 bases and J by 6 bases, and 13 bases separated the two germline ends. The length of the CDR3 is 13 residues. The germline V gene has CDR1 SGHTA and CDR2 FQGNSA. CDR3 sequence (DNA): TGTGCCAGCAGCCCTGGACACGGGGATGGCTACACCTTC. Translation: CASSPGHGDGYTF.

CDR3 sequence reads: CASSLVFSDNQPQHF. The CDR3 bases are TGTGCCAGCAGCTTAGTTTTCTCCGACAATCAGCCCCAGCATTTT. The V call is TRBV7-2, the J call TRBJ1-5; D remains ambiguous. Trimming removed 1 base from V and 3 bases from J, with 10 bases in between. Germline CDR1 is SGHTA and CDR2 is FQGNSA. CDR3 length: 15 residues.

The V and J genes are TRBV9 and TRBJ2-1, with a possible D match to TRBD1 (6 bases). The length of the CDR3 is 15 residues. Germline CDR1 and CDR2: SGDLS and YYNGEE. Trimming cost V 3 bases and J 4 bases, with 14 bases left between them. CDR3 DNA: TGTGCCAGCAGCGCCACGACAGGAACTTACAATGAGCAGTTCTTC. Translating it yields CASSATTGTYNEQFF.

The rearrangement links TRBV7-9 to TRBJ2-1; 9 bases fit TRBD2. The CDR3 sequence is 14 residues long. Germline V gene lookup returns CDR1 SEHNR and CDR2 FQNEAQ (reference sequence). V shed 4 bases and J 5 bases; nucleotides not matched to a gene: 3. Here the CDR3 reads CASSSSGKNNEQFF. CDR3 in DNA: TGTGCCAGCAGCTCTAGCGGGAAGAACAATGAGCAGTTCTTC.

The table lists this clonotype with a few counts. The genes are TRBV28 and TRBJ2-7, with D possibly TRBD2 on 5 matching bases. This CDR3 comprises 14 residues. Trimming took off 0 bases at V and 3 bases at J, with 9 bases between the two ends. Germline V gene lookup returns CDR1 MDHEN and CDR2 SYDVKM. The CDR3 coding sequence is TGTGCCAGCAGTTTATGGGAGGCGCACTACGAGCAGTACTTC. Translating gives CASSLWEAHYEQYF.

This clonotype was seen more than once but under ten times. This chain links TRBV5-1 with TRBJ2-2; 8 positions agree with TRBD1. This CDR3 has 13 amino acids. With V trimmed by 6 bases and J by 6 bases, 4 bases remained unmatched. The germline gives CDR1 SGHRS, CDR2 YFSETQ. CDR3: CASNQGAAGELFF. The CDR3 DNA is TGCGCCAGCAACCAGGGGGCGGCCGGGGAGCTGTTTTTT.

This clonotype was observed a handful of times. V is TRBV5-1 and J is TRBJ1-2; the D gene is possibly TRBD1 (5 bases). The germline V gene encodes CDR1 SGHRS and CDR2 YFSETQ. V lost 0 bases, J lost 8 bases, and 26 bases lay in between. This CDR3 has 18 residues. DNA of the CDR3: TGCGCCAGCAGCTTGGATATGTGGCCAAGTGTCACAGGTGACGGCTACACCTTC. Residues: CASSLDMWPSVTGDGYTF.

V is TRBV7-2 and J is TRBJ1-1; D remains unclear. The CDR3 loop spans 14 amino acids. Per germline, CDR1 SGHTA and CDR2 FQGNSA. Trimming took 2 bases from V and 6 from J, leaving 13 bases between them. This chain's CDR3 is CASSLIRLGAEAFF. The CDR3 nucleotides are TGTGCCAGCAGCTTAATACGCCTCGGCGCTGAAGCTTTCTTT. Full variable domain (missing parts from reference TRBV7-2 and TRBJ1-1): GAGVSQSPSNKVTEKGKDVELRCDPISGHTALYWYRQSLGQGLEFLIYFQGNSAPDKSGLPSDRFSAERTGGSVSTLTIQRTQQEDSAVYLCASSLIRLGAEAFFGQGTRLTVV.